Each of the 23 T cell receptor beta chains below was sequenced from the same sample in a study of T cells in Graves' hyperthyroidism and ophthalmopathy. The source material, RNA transcripts, was used to amplify TCR beta CDR3 regions. TCR CDR3 underwent first-round RT-PCR with the HTBI primer set. TCRdb fed the multiplex PCR reads into MiXCR, producing one record per CDR3 protein. Among 20,000 to 30,000 distinct CDR3 sequences listed, nearly 45% were seen once. The sequencing input was blood. These receptors originate from a woman aged 25 to 45 with Graves' hyperthyroidism.

This sequence joins TRBV6-2 or TRBV6-3 and TRBJ2-4; possibly TRBD1 for D (5 bases). CDR1 is MNHEY, CDR2 SVGEGT, per germline. Trimming shortened V by 1 base and J by 0 bases, and 16 bases separated the two germline ends. The CDR3 runs to 18 residues. The CDR3 DNA reads as TGTGCCAGCAGTTACTGGGCAGGGCATGGGATAGCCAAAAACATTCAGTACTTC. This gives the protein CASSYWAGHGIAKNIQYF.

This clonotype was seen repeatedly, ten times or more. The J gene is TRBJ1-6, the V gene TRBV6-5; D is ambiguous. V was trimmed by 4 bases and J by 0 bases, leaving 7 bases between them. The CDR3 is 15 residues long. Germline V gene lookup returns CDR1 MNHEY and CDR2 SVGAGI. CDR3 in amino acids: CASSSRGSYNSPLHF. The CDR3 DNA reads TGTGCCAGCAGTTCCCGGGGCTCCTATAATTCACCCCTCCACTTT.

At least ten counts were recorded for this clonotype. V is TRBV28 and J is TRBJ2-3; D call uncertain. The CDR3 sequence is 14 residues long. V shed 2 bases and J shed 1 base, with 7 bases lying between them. The germline gives CDR1 MDHEN, CDR2 SYDVKM. CDR3 sequence: CASSLRQRTDTQYF. The CDR3 nucleotides read TGTGCCAGCAGTTTACGGCAGCGCACAGATACGCAGTATTTT. Drawing the rest from reference TRBV28 and TRBJ2-3, the complete variable domain is DVKVTQSSRYLVKRTGEKVFLECVQDMDHENMFWYRQDPGLGLRLIYFSYDVKMKEKGDIPEGYSVSREKKERFSLILESASTNQTSMYLCASSLRQRTDTQYFGPGTRLTVL.

This clonotype rates as medium-sized (0.01 to 0.1%). The genes are TRBV19 and TRBJ1-4; a possible D gene is TRBD1 (6 bases). V was clipped by 3 bases and J by 8 bases, with 10 bases between them. This CDR3 region has 13 residues. Per the germline V gene, CDR1 is LNHDA and CDR2 is SQIVND (reference sequence). DNA of the CDR3: TGTGCCAGTAGTATGAACAGGGACGAAAAACTGTTTTTT. The encoded protein is CASSMNRDEKLFF.

A note on this clonotype: A much bigger clone sits one base away, suggesting this may be a read error. The CDR3 does not end in the conserved phenylalanine or tryptophan, so this is likely a read error. The chain employs TRBV28 and TRBJ1-5, with D possibly TRBD1 on 5 matching bases. V was pared by 6 bases and J by 0 bases, with 15 bases between. The CDR3 totals 16 residues. CDR1 and CDR2 from the germline V gene are MDHEN and SYDVKM. The CDR3 nucleotides are TGTGCCAGCAGGATCCAGGGATCGTATAGCAATCAGCCCCAGCATTTG. Translated: CASRIQGSYSNQPQHL.

This clonotype appeared many times. CDR3 bases: TGTGCCATCAGTGAGGGGTACCAAGAGACCCAGTACTTC. Its protein is CAISEGYQETQYF. The chain carries TRBV10-3 and TRBJ2-5; D not certain. CDR1 and CDR2 from the germline V gene are ENHRY and SYGVKD. This CDR3 is built from 13 residues. Trimming stripped 2 bases from V and 0 bases from J, with 4 bases between.

By sample fraction, this clonotype is medium-sized. V usage is TRBV19 and J usage is TRBJ1-2; TRBD1 aligns across 9 bases. The CDR3 runs to 13 residues. The germline V gene encodes CDR1 LNHDA and CDR2 SQIVND (reference sequence). The junction had 7 bases not matched to a gene; V was cut back by 6 bases and J by 8 bases. CDR3 nucleotide sequence: TGTGCCAGTAGAAGGACAGGGGTTGGAGGCTACACCTTC. Translation: CASRRTGVGGYTF.

V is TRBV7-8 and J is TRBJ1-4; maybe TRBD1 (5 bases). The CDR3 has 16 residues. The V and J ends lost 0 bases and 2 bases respectively, with 10 bases between them. Germline-derived CDR1 and CDR2 are SGHVS and FQNEAQ. The CDR3 sequence is CASSLAHGATNEKLFF. CDR3 DNA: TGTGCCAGCAGCTTAGCGCATGGGGCGACTAATGAAAAACTGTTTTTT. The full variable domain, completed using reference TRBV7-8 and TRBJ1-4, is GAGVSQSPRYKVAKRGQDVALRCDPISGHVSLFWYQQALGQGPEFLTYFQNEAQLDKSGLPSDRFFAERPEGSVSTLKIQRTQQEDSAVYLCASSLAHGATNEKLFFGSGTQLSVL.

There are many counts of this clonotype. The chain links TRBV20-1 to TRBJ2-1; D remains unclear. Trimming took 2 bases from V and 8 from J, leaving 10 bases between them. The CDR3 sequence is 12 residues long. Germline V gene lookup returns CDR1 DFQATT and CDR2 SNEGSKA (reference sequence). This chain's CDR3 is CSARKGGDEQFF. The DNA of the CDR3 is TGCAGTGCTAGAAAGGGTGGCGATGAGCAGTTCTTC.

In this sample, this clonotype turned up many times. J is TRBJ2-5 and V is TRBV19; TRBD1 is a possible D gene (5 bases). The CDR3 is made up of 13 amino acids. The V end lost 7 bases, the J end lost 4 bases, and 13 bases lay between the germline ends. From germline, CDR1 is LNHDA and CDR2 SQIVND (reference sequence). The CDR3 protein is CASTLTGRETQYF. The CDR3 DNA reads as TGTGCCAGTACTCTCACAGGAAGAGAGACCCAGTACTTC. Combining the CDR3 with reference TRBV19 and TRBJ2-5 gives the whole variable domain DGGITQSPKYLFRKEGQNVTLSCEQNLNHDAMYWYRQDPGQGLRLIYYSQIVNDFQKGDIAEGYSVSREKKESFPLTVTSAQKNPTAFYLCASTLTGRETQYFGPGTRLLVL.

In regard to this clonotype: The junction differs from germline at one of its ends, possibly a read error. The V gene is TRBV5-4, the J gene TRBJ2-2; D may be TRBD2 (5 bases). This CDR3 region has 13 residues. Germline V gene data show CDR1 as SGHNT and CDR2 as YYREEE (reference sequence). The CDR3 sequence is CTSSLGPTGEPFF. The CDR3 DNA is TGTACCAGCAGCTTGGGTCCAACCGGGGAGCCGTTTTTT.

This clonotype was counted at least ten times. V gene TRBV18 combines with J gene TRBJ1-1; unclear D gene. The CDR3 runs 13 residues. V gave up 3 bases and J gave up 2 bases, with 7 bases separating them. Germline V lookup: CDR1 KGHSH, CDR2 LQKENI. The CDR3 region is CASSPAGNTEAFF. In DNA, the CDR3 is TGTGCCAGCTCACCGGCGGGTAACACTGAAGCTTTCTTT.

This clonotype was detected ten times or more. V usage is TRBV7-3 and J usage is TRBJ2-3; 7 bases align to TRBD2. This CDR3 is built from 20 residues. Germline values: CDR1 SGHTA, CDR2 FQGTGA. V lost 3 bases to trimming and J lost 4 bases; unmatched junction nucleotides: 22. The CDR3 loop reads CASSLAGAVVHGRNADTQYF. CDR3 sequence (DNA): TGTGCCAGCAGCTTGGCCGGGGCTGTCGTTCACGGGAGGAATGCAGATACGCAGTATTTT.

The chain combines TRBV20-1 with TRBJ1-4; 12 bases line up with TRBD1. Trimming at V came to 5 bases and at J to 2 bases, leaving 15 bases not matched to a gene. CDR3 size: 19 residues. Germline assignment: CDR1 DFQATT and CDR2 SNEGSKA (reference sequence). The CDR3 reads CSARSPPGGTGGTNEKLFF. The CDR3 bases are TGCAGTGCTCGATCTCCTCCCGGCGGGACAGGGGGCACTAATGAAAAACTGTTTTTT.

This clonotype rates as medium-sized. The rearrangement joins TRBV19 to TRBJ1-2; 8 bases map to TRBD1. The CDR3 spans 15 residues. Germline lookup yields CDR1 LNHDA and CDR2 SQIVND (reference sequence). Trimming removed 5 bases from V and 4 bases from J; junction bases left unmatched: 9. CDR3 sequence (DNA): TGTGCCAGTAGTCCTCGGACAGGGCAGAGCTATGGCTACACCTTC. Residues: CASSPRTGQSYGYTF.

A word on this clonotype: Here the CDR3 omits its conserved ending phenylalanine or tryptophan, so a read error is the likely source. The genes are TRBV2 and TRBJ2-3; D is undetermined. This CDR3 contains 12 residues. Germline CDR1 SNHLY, CDR2 FYNNEI. CDR3 nucleotide sequence: TGTACCTCCCCCCCCAGGCCAGATACGCAGTATTAT. Residues: CTSPPRPDTQYY.

Turning to this clonotype: No conserved phenylalanine or tryptophan ends this CDR3, so it is likely a read error. The limits of the CDR3 on the DNA are not certain, so only TCRdb's listed CDR3 is given. The V gene is TRBV29-1, the J gene TRBJ2-3; TRBD1 is taken as the D call from the table, unchecked against the DNA. Per germline, CDR1 SQVTM and CDR2 ANQGSEA. The CDR3 length is 9 residues, termini included. The CDR3 here is CSVELGQGY.

This clonotype showed up many times. The chain links TRBV20-1 to TRBJ2-5, with 7 bases fitting TRBD2. The junction had 8 bases not matched to a gene; V was cut back by 2 bases and J by 5 bases. Germline CDR1 reads DFQATT; CDR2 reads SNEGSKA (reference sequence). CDR3 length: 14 residues. The DNA of the CDR3 is TGCAGTGCTAGACGGCTAGCGGATGATGAGACCCAGTACTTC. Amino acid sequence: CSARRLADDETQYF.

By share, this clonotype counts as medium-sized. V gene TRBV5-5 combines with J gene TRBJ2-7; D is uncertain. Trimming took off 0 bases at V and 6 bases at J, with 13 bases between the two ends. CDR1 is SGHKS and CDR2 is YYEKEE in the germline V gene (reference sequence). The CDR3 runs to 14 residues. CDR3 sequence: CASSLGHSRIEQYF. DNA of the CDR3: TGTGCCAGCAGCTTGGGACACAGCCGCATCGAGCAGTACTTC.

This sequence joins TRBV9 and TRBJ2-1; perhaps TRBD2 as D (5 bases). Trimming removed 0 bases at V and 5 bases at J, with 12 bases between. In germline, CDR1 is SGDLS, CDR2 YYNGEE. CDR3 length: 15 amino acids. Here the CDR3 reads CASSVGASRDNEQFF. CDR3 sequence (DNA): TGTGCCAGCAGCGTAGGGGCTAGCAGAGACAATGAGCAGTTCTTC.

Remarks on this clonotype: A junction end diverges from the germline sequence, so it may reflect a read error. V usage is TRBV12-5 and J usage is TRBJ2-7; D is tentatively TRBD1 or TRBD2 (5 bases each). Per germline, CDR1 LGHNT and CDR2 FRNRAP. The CDR3 spans 11 residues. In nucleotides, the CDR3 is TGTGCTAGTGGGTCGGGGCAACTCTTTCTTTTC. The encoded protein is CASGSGQLFLF.

Details on this clonotype: Sequence at one end of the junction differs from germline and may be a read error. The chain couples TRBV18 to TRBJ1-4; possibly TRBD1 for D (5 bases). This CDR3 spans 15 amino acids. The germline gives CDR1 KGHSH, CDR2 LQKENI. The CDR3 here is CASSPLGGTNEELFF. In nucleotides, the CDR3 is TGTGCCAGCTCACCACTGGGGGGAACTAATGAAGAACTGTTTTTT. The whole variable domain, filled in from reference TRBV18 and TRBJ1-4, reads NAGVMQNPRHLVRRRGQEARLRCSPMKGHSHVYWYRQLPEEGLKFMVYLQKENIIDESGMPKERFSAEFPKEGPSILRIQQVVRGDSAAYFCASSPLGGTNEELFFGSGTQLSVL.

Concerning this clonotype: At one of its ends the junction is not consistent with the germline gene, which may arise from a read error. The chain carries TRBV12-3 or TRBV12-4 and TRBJ2-1; perhaps TRBD2 as D (5 bases). The length of the CDR3 is 12 residues. CDR3 nucleotides: TGTGCCAGCAGGCAGAGAGGGAACGAGCAGCTCTTC. Its protein is CASRQRGNEQLF.